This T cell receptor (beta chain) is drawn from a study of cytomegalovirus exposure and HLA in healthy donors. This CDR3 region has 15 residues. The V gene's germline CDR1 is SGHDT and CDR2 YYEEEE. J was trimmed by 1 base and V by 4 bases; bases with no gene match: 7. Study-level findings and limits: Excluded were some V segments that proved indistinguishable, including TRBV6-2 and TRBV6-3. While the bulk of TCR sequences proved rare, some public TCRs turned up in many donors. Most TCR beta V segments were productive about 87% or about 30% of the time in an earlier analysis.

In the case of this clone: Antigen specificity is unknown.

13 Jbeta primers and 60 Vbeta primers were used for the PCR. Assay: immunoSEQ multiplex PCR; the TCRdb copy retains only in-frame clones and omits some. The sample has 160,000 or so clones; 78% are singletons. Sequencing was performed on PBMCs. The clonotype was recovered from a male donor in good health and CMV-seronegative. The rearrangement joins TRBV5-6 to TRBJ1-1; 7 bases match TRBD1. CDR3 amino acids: CASSGGGRWNTEAFF. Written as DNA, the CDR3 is TGTGCCAGCAGCGGAGGGGGCAGATGGAACACTGAAGCTTTCTTT.